These 20 T cell receptor beta chains were sequenced from one sample in a study of blood T cells in healthy people across ages. Next came a second PCR, run for about 7 to 12 cycles, which used a sample-barcoded 5' primer along with a J-beta primer mix. TCRdb reprocessed the 5' RACE reads with MiXCR, giving one entry per CDR3 protein. The repertoire includes about 800,000 distinct CDR3 sequences, 35% to 60% of them detected once, and about a sixth sits in the top ten. Sequenced sample: blood. These receptors were collected from an older man in good health.

J is TRBJ2-1 and V is TRBV20-1; 8 bases align to TRBD1. The CDR3 contains 18 residues. Trimming removed 6 bases from V and 2 bases from J; junction bases left unmatched: 18. Per germline, CDR1 DFQATT and CDR2 SNEGSKA (reference sequence). The CDR3 coding sequence is TGCAGTGCACTGTGGGACAGGTCGACCGATCTTACCTACAATGAGCAGTTCTTC. This translates into CSALWDRSTDLTYNEQFF.

The V gene is TRBV18, the J gene TRBJ2-2; D is uncertain. The CDR3 has 15 amino acids. The germline CDR1 and CDR2 sequences are KGHSH and LQKENI. Deletions cut 3 bases from V and 2 bases from J, with 10 bases between. This chain's CDR3 is CASSPNSPNTGELFF. CDR3 DNA sequence: TGTGCCAGCTCACCTAATTCACCTAACACCGGGGAGCTGTTTTTT.

This clonotype was found a few times. This rearrangement joins TRBV7-9 to TRBJ1-4; 7 nucleotides agree with TRBD1. This CDR3 has 17 residues. Germline V gene sequence: CDR1 SEHNR, CDR2 FQNEAQ (reference sequence). The V gene end was trimmed by 3 bases and the J gene end by 0 bases; junction bases not matched to a gene: 7. The CDR3 DNA reads as TGTGCCAGCAGCTTTGAAGGCAGGGGGGCAACTAATGAAAAACTGTTTTTT. Residues: CASSFEGRGATNEKLFF.

Many counts were recorded for this clonotype. The chain links TRBV7-3 to TRBJ2-7; 12 nucleotides match TRBD2. Germline lookup yields CDR1 SGHTA and CDR2 FQGTGA. Trimming removed 5 bases from V and 2 bases from J; junction bases left unmatched: 4. The CDR3 has 15 residues. The CDR3, as DNA: TGTGCCAGCAGCCCCGGACTAGCGGGAACCTACGAGCAGTACTTC. Protein product: CASSPGLAGTYEQYF. The entire variable domain, with the rest obtained from reference TRBV7-3 and TRBJ2-7, is as follows: GAGVSQTPSNKVTEKGKYVELRCDPISGHTALYWYRQSLGQGPEFLIYFQGTGAADDSGLPNDRFFAVRPEGSVSTLKIQRTERGDSAVYLCASSPGLAGTYEQYFGPGTRLTVT.

The chain employs TRBV4-3 and TRBJ2-7; TRBD2 aligns across 8 bases. The CDR3 spans 18 residues. The junction had 13 bases not matched to a gene; V was cut back by 0 bases and J by 3 bases. Germline V gives CDR1 LGHNA, CDR2 YSLEER. The CDR3 here is CASSQDPGTRGELYEQYF. The CDR3 bases are TGCGCCAGCAGCCAAGACCCCGGGACTAGGGGTGAACTCTACGAGCAGTACTTC.

This clonotype has at least ten counts. The chain employs TRBV12-3 or TRBV12-4 and TRBJ2-1, with 9 bases identical to TRBD2. The V and J ends lost 5 bases and 5 bases, in that order; junction bases with no gene match: 7. The CDR3 runs to 15 residues. CDR3 sequence reads: CASSPRGLANNEQFF. CDR3 DNA sequence: TGTGCCAGCAGTCCTCGGGGACTAGCCAACAATGAGCAGTTCTTC.

This clonotype has more than one count but fewer than ten. This chain links TRBV10-3 with TRBJ2-7, with D maybe TRBD1 (7 bases). Germline V gives CDR1 ENHRY, CDR2 SYGVKD. Between the trimmed V and J ends, which lost 6 bases and 1 base, there was a span of 10 bases. CDR3 length: 13 amino acids. Written as DNA, the CDR3 is TGTGCCATCAGGGCAGGGGGGTCCTACGAGCAGTACTTC. This translates into CAIRAGGSYEQYF.

The chain uses TRBV13 and TRBJ2-5, with 9 positions matching TRBD1. The J call may be wrong; the DNA end is better matched by TRBJ2-7. The CDR3 spans 15 residues. Germline CDR1 reads PRHDT; CDR2 reads FYEKMQ (reference sequence). Here the CDR3 DNA reads TGTGCCAGCAGCTCCGGCGGGACAGGGCTCTTCGAGCAGTACTTC. This gives the protein CASSSGGTGLFEQYF.

This clonotype was seen more than once but under ten times. DNA for the CDR3: TGTGCCAGCAGTTGGGGGTGCGAGCAGTACTTC. Protein sequence: CASSWGCEQYF. The V gene is TRBV6-1, the J gene TRBJ2-5; either TRBD1 or TRBD2 may supply D (5 bases each). The better agreement between TRBJ2-7 and the DNA end casts doubt on the J call. This CDR3 spans 11 amino acids. From germline, CDR1 is MNHNS and CDR2 SASEGT.

V usage is TRBV3-1 and J usage is TRBJ2-3; D unresolved. V dropped 5 bases and J dropped 3 bases, with 12 bases sitting between them. CDR1 is LGHDT, CDR2 YNNKEL, per germline (reference sequence). There are 14 residues in the CDR3. The CDR3 here is CASSKRSQTDTQYF. CDR3 coding DNA: TGTGCCAGCAGCAAAAGGTCTCAGACAGATACGCAGTATTTT.

This clonotype was seen a handful of times. V is TRBV20-1 and J is TRBJ2-1; 11 nucleotides match TRBD2. CDR3 length equals 17 residues. Germline values: CDR1 DFQATT, CDR2 SNEGSKA (reference sequence). Trimming removed 3 bases from V and 6 bases from J; junction bases left unmatched: 13. The CDR3 bases are TGCAGTGCTAGGGCTAGGGTTACTAGCGGGAGTGTCAATGAGCAGTTCTTC. Its translation: CSARARVTSGSVNEQFF.

This clonotype was detected a few times. The rearrangement links TRBV12-3 or TRBV12-4 to TRBJ1-1; 10 positions agree with TRBD1. V lost 4 bases, J lost 5 bases, and 4 bases stayed unmatched. The CDR3 has 14 amino acids. CDR3: CASSYRTGGTEAFF. The CDR3 bases are TGTGCCAGCAGTTACCGGACAGGGGGGACTGAAGCTTTCTTT.

This clonotype occurred a few times. J is TRBJ2-7 and V is TRBV6-2 or TRBV6-3; the D is unclear. This CDR3 contains 14 residues. Germline assignment: CDR1 MNHEY and CDR2 SVGEGT. With 8 bases removed from V and 2 bases from J, the gap between germline ends came to 16 bases. In nucleotides, the CDR3 is TGTGCCAGCTCCCCGAGTGCCAGTACCTACGAGCAGTACTTC. Amino acids: CASSPSASTYEQYF.

V gene TRBV19 combines with J gene TRBJ2-3; 7 nucleotides agree with TRBD2. The J segment lost 2 bases and the V segment lost 3 bases, leaving 8 bases of the junction unmatched. CDR1 is LNHDA, CDR2 SQIVND, per germline (reference sequence). The CDR3 runs to 16 residues. For the CDR3, the DNA is TGTGCCAGTAGTATCAGCGGGGACCTTCCCACAGATACGCAGTATTTT. Residues: CASSISGDLPTDTQYF.

The chain couples TRBV12-3 or TRBV12-4 to TRBJ2-5, with a tentative D call TRBD2 (5 bases). The germline V and J ends were trimmed by 4 bases and 2 bases, with 11 bases remaining between them. The CDR3 loop spans 14 amino acids. The CDR3 loop reads CASSSWERQETQYF. Here the CDR3 DNA reads TGTGCCAGCAGTTCCTGGGAGAGGCAAGAGACCCAGTACTTC.

Regarding this clonotype: A much larger clone differs from this one at a single base, so this may be a read error. CDR3 loop: CASSAQQQGPQYF. The CDR3 nucleotides are TGTGCCAGCAGCGCCCAGCAGCAGGGTCCCCAGTACTTC. The rearrangement links TRBV11-2 to TRBJ2-5; weak D call: TRBD1 (5 bases). Germline V gene sequence: CDR1 SGHAT, CDR2 FQNNGV. Trimming removed 5 bases from V and 9 bases from J, with 16 bases in between. The CDR3 length is 13 residues.

This clonotype was detected once. This chain links TRBV7-9 with TRBJ2-7; possible D gene TRBD2, 6 bases. Per the germline V gene, CDR1 is SEHNR and CDR2 is FQNEAQ (reference sequence). Trimming shortened V by 5 bases and J by 2 bases, and 22 bases separated the two germline ends. This CDR3 comprises 17 residues. The DNA for the CDR3 is TGTGCCAGCAGCCTAATAAAGGAGGGGTTAAAAACCTACGAGCAGTACTTC. It encodes CASSLIKEGLKTYEQYF.

This clonotype was detected a few times. The rearrangement links TRBV24-1 to TRBJ2-5; TRBD1 matches at 10 bases. Germline CDR1 KGHDR, CDR2 SFDVKD. CDR3 length: 16 amino acids. The ends lost 3 bases at V and 2 bases at J; junction bases unmatched: 5. This CDR3 is CATSDEGQGSQETQYF. In nucleotides, the CDR3 is TGTGCCACCAGTGATGAGGGACAGGGGTCACAAGAGACCCAGTACTTC.

This clonotype appeared a few times. The V and J genes are TRBV3-1 and TRBJ2-1, with 12 bases identical to TRBD2. The germline gives CDR1 LGHDT, CDR2 YNNKEL (reference sequence). V gave up 2 bases and J gave up 2 bases; unmatched junction bases: 1. This CDR3 has 16 amino acids. CDR3 DNA sequence: TGTGCCAGCAGCCAACTAGCGGGAGGGCCCTACAATGAGCAGTTCTTC. As protein: CASSQLAGGPYNEQFF.

The chain has TRBV11-2 and TRBJ2-1, with 9 bases aligning to TRBD2. J gave up 8 bases and V 4 bases, and 9 bases lay outside the gene matches. The CDR3 sequence is 15 residues long. Germline CDR1 SGHAT, CDR2 FQNNGV. CDR3 nucleotide sequence: TGTGCCAGCAGCTCCGTAGCGGGAGTGACTGATGAGCAGTTCTTC. It encodes CASSSVAGVTDEQFF. The whole variable domain, filled in from reference TRBV11-2 and TRBJ2-1, reads EAGVAQSPRYKIIEKRQSVAFWCNPISGHATLYWYQQILGQGPKLLIQFQNNGVVDDSQLPKDRFSAERLKGVDSTLKIQPAKLEDSAVYLCASSSVAGVTDEQFFGPGTRLTVL.